A selection of T cell receptor beta chains follows, all from one sample in a study of lymphopenia after photon versus proton radiotherapy. Method: immunoSEQ multiplex PCR; TCRdb's copy keeps in-frame clones and lacks some. The table lists roughly 40,000 clones, just over 85% of them singletons, with 10% to 13% in the top ten. The material sequenced was peripheral blood, taken from a patient treated with proton-based radiotherapy. These receptors came from a woman between 65 and 79 years old with pancreatic cancer. Some clones in this sample may be carry-over from other donors' samples. The CDR3 runs from the conserved cysteine through the conserved F or W. The order of the fields is V gene, D gene, J gene, clone size, CDR3 DNA, CDR3 protein. D genes are given only for firm matches. Not all rows give a size; the values are once, few, many and, for expanded clones, a class.

TRBV5-4	NA	TRBJ1-3	NA	TGTGCCAGCAGCTCGATGCTCTCTGGAAACACCATATATTTT	CASSSMLSGNTIYF
TRBV10-1	TRBD1	TRBJ2-7	NA	TGCGCCAGCAGTGAGTCGACGAGACAGGGGGCTCCCGAGCAGTACTTC	CASSESTRQGAPEQYF
TRBV27	TRBD1	TRBJ2-7	NA	TGTGCCAGCAGGAATGACGGGACAGCTTCCTACGAGCAGTACTTC	CASRNDGTASYEQYF
TRBV5-1	NA	TRBJ1-3	NA	TGCGCCAGCAGCTTGGCTCCAGTCTCTGGAAACACCATATATTTT	CASSLAPVSGNTIYF
TRBV28	NA	TRBJ2-3	few	TGTGCCAGCAGTTCCCTTAAATTGGGCAGCACAGATACGCAGTATTTT	CASSSLKLGSTDTQYF
TRBV11-2	NA	TRBJ2-7	NA	TGTGCCAGCAGCTTAGATGCGGGGGCCCCCTCCTCGGAGCAGTACTTC	CASSLDAGAPSSEQYF
TRBV19	TRBD1	TRBJ1-5	NA	TGTGCCAGTACGACGGGACAGAGTTACGTGACAAGCAATCAGCCCCAGCATTTT	CASTTGQSYVTSNQPQHF
TRBV11-2	TRBD1	TRBJ2-7	NA	TGTGCCAGCAGCTTAGGTGGACAGGGGGCAGCCTACGAGCAGTACTTC	CASSLGGQGAAYEQYF
TRBV2	TRBD2	TRBJ2-1	NA	TGTGCCAGCAGTGGGGAACGACTAGCGGGAGTTAGGAGTAATGAGCAGTTCTTC	CASSGERLAGVRSNEQFF
TRBV15	NA	TRBJ2-7	NA	TGTGCCACCAGCACGGGAATTTCCCCCTACGAGCAGTACTTC	CATSTGISPYEQYF
TRBV5-1	NA	TRBJ2-7	medium-sized	TGCGCCAGCAGCTCAAAGGAAGGACAGGACTACTCCTACGAGCAGTACTTC	CASSSKEGQDYSYEQYF